This T cell receptor (beta chain) was captured in a study of blood T cell repertoires in COVID-19. Study-wide background: The analysed material was cDNA or gDNA that came from T cells, B-cell-depleted T cells, or PBMCs.

Followed longitudinally, the Seattle patients had been enrolled during active infection. As originally analysed: Using reference gene primer amplification, nucleated cell counts were estimated. Clones were read by immunoSEQ multiplex PCR, and TCRdb kept only the in-frame ones, dropping some. V, J and clone size were drawn from that table, and D and trimming were deduced from the DNA. The sample carries about 150,000 clones, 75% to 85% recorded once. CDR1 is SEHNR and CDR2 is FQNEAQ in the germline V gene (reference sequence). The CDR3 spans 14 residues. The ends were cut back, 5 bases at V and 7 bases at J, with 12 bases in the middle.

Sequencing was carried out using peripheral blood. The J gene is TRBJ1-6, the V gene TRBV7-9; D uncertain. This sequence originates from a woman aged 55-75 years with COVID-19, enrolled during active disease. The CDR3: CASSVGFGNSPLHF. The CDR3 DNA is TGTGCCAGCAGCGTAGGATTCGGGAATTCACCCCTCCACTTT.